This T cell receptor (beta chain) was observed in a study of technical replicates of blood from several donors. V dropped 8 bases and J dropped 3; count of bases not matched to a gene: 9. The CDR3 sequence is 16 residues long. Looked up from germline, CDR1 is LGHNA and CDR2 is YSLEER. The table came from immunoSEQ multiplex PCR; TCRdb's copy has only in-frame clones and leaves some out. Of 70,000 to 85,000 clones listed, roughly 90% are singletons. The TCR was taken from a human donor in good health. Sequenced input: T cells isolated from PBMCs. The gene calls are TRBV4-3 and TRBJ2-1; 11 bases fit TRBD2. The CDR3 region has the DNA TGCGCCAGCCGACAAGCCGGGACTAGCGGCTACAATGAGCAGTTCTTC. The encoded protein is CASRQAGTSGYNEQFF.